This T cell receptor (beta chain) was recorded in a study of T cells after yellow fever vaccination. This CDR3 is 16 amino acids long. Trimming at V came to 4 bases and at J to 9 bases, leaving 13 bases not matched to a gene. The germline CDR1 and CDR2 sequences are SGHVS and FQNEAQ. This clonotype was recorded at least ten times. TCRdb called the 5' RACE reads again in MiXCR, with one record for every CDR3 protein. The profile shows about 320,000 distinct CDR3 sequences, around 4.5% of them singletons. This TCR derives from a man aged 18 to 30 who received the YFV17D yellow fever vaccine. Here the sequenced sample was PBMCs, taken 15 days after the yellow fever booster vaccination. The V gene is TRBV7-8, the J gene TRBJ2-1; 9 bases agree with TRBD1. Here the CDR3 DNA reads TGTGCCAGCAGCTCCGCCGGGACAGGGACATCCGGTGAGCAGTTCTTC. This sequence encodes CASSSAGTGTSGEQFF.